The 18 T cell receptor beta chains below were found in one sample sequenced in a study of cytotoxic CD8 clonotypes in ibrutinib-treated CLL. The method was immunoSEQ multiplex PCR; TCRdb's version includes in-frame clones alone and lacks a portion of them. This table holds more than 200,000 clones, roughly 70% found once. The starting material was PBMCs, obtained after 24 months of ibrutinib treatment. The receptors come from a human donor with chronic lymphocytic leukemia.

The rearrangement uses TRBV29-1 and TRBJ1-5, with unresolved D. Per germline, CDR1 SQVTM and CDR2 ANQGSEA. The CDR3 spans 13 residues. V lost 5 bases, J lost 4 bases, and 12 bases lay in between. The CDR3 DNA follows: TGCAGCGTTCAGGAGGTGAAAAATCAGCCCCAGCATTTT. Its protein product is CSVQEVKNQPQHF.

The chain carries TRBV2 and TRBJ1-5, with D tentatively TRBD1 (5 bases). Trimming pared 5 bases from V and 9 bases from J, leaving 17 bases between. Germline-derived CDR1 and CDR2 are SNHLY and FYNNEI. The CDR3 covers 14 residues. The CDR3 DNA reads TGTGCCAGCAGTTCCCAGGGAACCTTTTGGCCCCAGCATTTT. It codes for CASSSQGTFWPQHF.

The chain uses TRBV11-3 and TRBJ2-1; D remains unclear. CDR3 size: 16 residues. The germline gives CDR1 SGHNT, CDR2 YENEEA. V lost 5 bases and J lost 4, with 18 bases in between. CDR3 nucleotide sequence: TGTGCCAGCAGCCTAACTTCAACTTCCATTTACAATGAGCAGTTCTTC. Translation: CASSLTSTSIYNEQFF.

The chain joins TRBV29-1 to TRBJ1-1; D gene ambiguous. The V end lost 5 bases, the J end lost 0 bases, and 10 bases lay between the germline ends. Germline CDR1 SQVTM, CDR2 ANQGSEA. This CDR3 has 13 residues. This chain's CDR3 is CSVSLGMNTEAFF. In DNA form, the CDR3 reads TGCAGCGTTAGTCTCGGGATGAACACTGAAGCTTTCTTT.

The rearrangement links TRBV29-1 to TRBJ2-3, with 10 positions matching TRBD2. From germline, CDR1 is SQVTM and CDR2 ANQGSEA. With V trimmed by 4 bases and J by 0 bases, 7 bases remained unmatched. This CDR3 contains 16 residues. The CDR3 reads CSVVGASGSSTDTQYF. The CDR3 coding sequence is TGCAGCGTTGTCGGGGCTAGCGGGAGTAGCACAGATACGCAGTATTTT.

Here the CDR3 reads CASSPNTGELFF. CDR3 nucleotides: TGTGCCAGCTCACCGAACACCGGGGAGCTGTTTTTT. This chain links TRBV18 with TRBJ2-2; no reliable D call. The germline V gene has CDR1 KGHSH and CDR2 LQKENI. This CDR3 has 12 amino acids. Trimming took off 3 bases at V and 1 base at J, with 0 bases between the two ends.

J is TRBJ2-2 and V is TRBV19; D possibly corresponds to TRBD1 (5 bases). CDR1 is LNHDA and CDR2 is SQIVND in the germline V gene (reference sequence). The V end lost 1 base, the J end lost 0 bases, and 12 bases lay between the germline ends. This CDR3 spans 17 amino acids. In DNA form, the CDR3 reads TGTGCCAGTAGTATAGGAGATGGGGCTTCGAACACCGGGGAGCTGTTTTTT. Amino acids: CASSIGDGASNTGELFF.

The V call is TRBV5-4, the J call TRBJ2-3, with D maybe TRBD1 (5 bases). The CDR3 contains 15 residues. In germline, CDR1 is SGHNT, CDR2 YYREEE (reference sequence). Between the trimmed V and J ends, which lost 5 bases and 0 bases, there was a span of 13 bases. CDR3 in amino acids: CASRARTSSTDTQYF. In DNA form, the CDR3 reads TGTGCCAGCAGGGCCCGGACATCTAGCACAGATACGCAGTATTTT. Full variable domain (rest looked up from reference TRBV5-4 and TRBJ2-3): ETGVTQSPTHLIKTRGQQVTLRCSSQSGHNTVSWYQQALGQGPQFIFQYYREEENGRGNFPPRFSGLQFPNYSSELNVNALELDDSALYLCASRARTSSTDTQYFGPGTRLTVL.

This clone was seen a handful of times. The genes are TRBV14 and TRBJ2-7; the D gene is possibly TRBD2 (6 bases). This CDR3 comprises 14 residues. The V gene's germline CDR1 is SGHDN and CDR2 FVKESK. Between the trimmed V and J ends, which lost 2 bases and 7 bases, there was a span of 15 bases. The CDR3 DNA reads TGTGCCAGCAGCCAAAGCCGGCCGGGAGTGGAGCAGTACTTC. Its protein is CASSQSRPGVEQYF.

This rearrangement joins TRBV28 to TRBJ2-5, with unresolved D. CDR3 size: 11 residues. Germline CDR1 MDHEN, CDR2 SYDVKM. The V and J ends lost 5 bases and 5 bases respectively, with 6 bases between them. CDR3 sequence reads: CASSRGETQYF. The CDR3 DNA is TGTGCCAGCAGTCGTGGGGAGACCCAGTACTTC.

The gene calls are TRBV28 and TRBJ2-3; D remains ambiguous. V was cut by 5 bases and J by 2 bases, with 14 bases left in between. Germline-derived CDR1 and CDR2 are MDHEN and SYDVKM. This CDR3 is 15 amino acids long. The CDR3 region is CASSPSLALTDTQYF. CDR3 coding DNA: TGTGCCAGCAGTCCCTCCCTGGCGCTCACAGATACGCAGTATTTT.

The chain carries TRBV9 and TRBJ2-7; a possible D gene is TRBD2 (6 bases). Trimming removed 1 base at V and 6 bases at J, with 11 bases between. CDR1 and CDR2 from the germline V gene are SGDLS and YYNGEE. This CDR3 contains 13 residues. Here the CDR3 reads CASSVLDGSEQYF. CDR3 sequence (DNA): TGTGCCAGCAGCGTATTGGACGGGAGCGAGCAGTACTTC.

The chain combines TRBV10-3 with TRBJ2-2; TRBD2 might be the D (7 bases). The V gene lost 10 bases and the J gene lost 0 bases, with 15 bases spanning the gap. Germline loops: CDR1 ENHRY, CDR2 SYGVKD. The CDR3 spans 15 residues. CDR3 in amino acids: CATAGRDTNTGELFF. The CDR3, as DNA: TGTGCCACTGCGGGGAGGGACACGAACACCGGGGAGCTGTTTTTT.

The genes are TRBV2 and TRBJ2-7; TRBD1 matches at 8 bases. Germline V gene sequence: CDR1 SNHLY, CDR2 FYNNEI. CDR3 length: 13 amino acids. V was pared by 8 bases and J by 2 bases, with 5 bases of the junction left unmatched. This CDR3 reads CASSVGQAYEQYF. CDR3 in DNA: TGTGCCAGCTCAGTGGGACAGGCCTACGAGCAGTACTTC.

This chain connects TRBV9 to TRBJ1-2; D remains ambiguous. Germline CDR1 SGDLS, CDR2 YYNGEE. Trimming took 3 bases from V and 9 from J, leaving 6 bases between them. This CDR3 region has 10 residues. CDR3: CASSGGSYTF. CDR3 sequence (DNA): TGTGCCAGCAGCGGCGGGAGCTACACCTTC.

The rearrangement joins TRBV9 to TRBJ1-3, with D possibly matching TRBD1 (6 bases). The CDR3 sequence is 15 residues long. With 3 bases removed from V and 0 bases from J, the gap between germline ends came to 10 bases. CDR1 SGDLS and CDR2 YYNGEE come from the germline V gene. CDR3 protein: CASSEQQGSGNTIYF. For the CDR3, the DNA is TGTGCCAGCAGCGAACAACAGGGCTCTGGAAACACCATATATTTT.

The rearrangement links TRBV28 to TRBJ1-5; D is unclear. CDR1 MDHEN and CDR2 SYDVKM come from the germline V gene. V shed 7 bases and J shed 0 bases, with 7 bases lying between them. CDR3 length equals 13 residues. The CDR3 DNA is TGTGCCAGCACACGGCTTAGCAATCAGCCCCAGCATTTT. This encodes CASTRLSNQPQHF.

The chain links TRBV27 to TRBJ2-5; D is unclear. Germline V gene lookup returns CDR1 MNHEY and CDR2 SMNVEV (reference sequence). The V end lost 3 bases, the J end lost 3 bases, and 8 bases lay between the germline ends. There are 13 residues in the CDR3. Here the CDR3 DNA reads TGTGCCAGCAGTTTGAGGCGGAAAGAGACCCAGTACTTC. This translates into CASSLRRKETQYF.